This T cell receptor beta chain comes out of a study of blood T cell repertoires in COVID-19. Study details: T cells, B-cell-depleted T cells, or PBMCs supplied cDNA or gDNA.

Some clones are missing from TCRdb's copy, which holds only in-frame ones; the method was immunoSEQ multiplex PCR. The table lists about 83,000 clones, around 90% of them singletons, with 2.5% to 3.5% in the top ten. Germline lookup yields CDR1 SGHAT and CDR2 FQNNGV. The junction had 1 base not matched to a gene; V was cut back by 1 base and J by 8 bases. The length of the CDR3 is 15 residues. The receptor was derived from a woman between 50 and 59 years old with active or convalescent COVID-19. This chain joins TRBV11-2 and TRBJ2-1; 14 bases fit TRBD2. Sequencing input: peripheral blood. The CDR3 here is CASSLGLAGGHEQFF. The CDR3 DNA is TGTGCCAGCAGCTTAGGACTAGCGGGGGGGCATGAGCAGTTCTTC.